This T cell receptor (beta chain) stems from a study of OX40 agonist ivuxolimab in advanced cancers. The repertoire was sequenced with immunoSEQ multiplex PCR; TCRdb's copy has only in-frame clones and lacks some. The table lists under 70,000 clones, roughly nine tenths of them singletons. There are 14 residues in the CDR3. V shed 4 bases, J shed 7 bases, and the junction held 6 bases outside the gene matches. The germline CDR1 and CDR2 sequences are MNHEY and SVGAGI. This sequence joins TRBV6-5 and TRBJ1-4, with 7 positions matching TRBD1. The clonotype was recovered from an adult with an advanced solid tumor such as melanoma, head and neck, liver or kidney cancer. Sample: CD4+ or CD8+ T cells sorted from blood, taken in a trial of the OX40 agonist ivuxolimab. Written as DNA, the CDR3 is TGTGCCAGCAGTTTCAGGACAGGAATTGAAAAACTGTTTTTT. Protein: CASSFRTGIEKLFF.